This T cell receptor beta chain appears in the sequencing data of a study of shared clonotypes between healthy human individuals. The overall study: Sampling drew on donors who were two women and three men aged 18 to 49. Study results and limitations: In contrast to clonotypes shared by all four donors, non-shared clonotypes had lower generation probabilities. Naive CD4 clonotypes overlapped across a handful of donors at roughly 4.5%. Relative to memory subsets, naive subsets generally showed larger estimated richness.

CDR3 length: 15 amino acids. V lost 3 bases, J lost 1 base, and 12 bases lay in between. The germline V gene has CDR1 MDHEN and CDR2 SYDVKM. With respect to this clone: Its target is unknown.

Libraries were prepared by immunoSEQ multiplex PCR; TCRdb keeps only in-frame clonotypes and omits some of them. The sample includes about 320,000 clones, roughly 91% of them seen just once. The sample taken for sequencing was memory CD8+ T cells sorted from blood. Subset meaning: CD45RO+ cells pooled with CCR7-negative TemRA cells. This chain links TRBV28 with TRBJ1-2; perhaps TRBD1 as D (5 bases). This TCR came from a man between 18 and 35 years old in good health. The CDR3 protein is CASSFPGTGNYGYTF. The CDR3 nucleotides are TGTGCCAGCAGTTTCCCTGGGACGGGTAACTATGGCTACACCTTC.